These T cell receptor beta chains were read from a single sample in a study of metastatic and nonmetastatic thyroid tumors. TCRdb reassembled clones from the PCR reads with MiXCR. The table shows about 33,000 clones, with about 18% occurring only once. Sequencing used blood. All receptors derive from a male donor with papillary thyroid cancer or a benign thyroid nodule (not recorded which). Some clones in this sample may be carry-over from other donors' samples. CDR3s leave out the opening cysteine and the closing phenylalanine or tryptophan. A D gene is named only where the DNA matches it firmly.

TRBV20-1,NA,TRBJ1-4,SARRTVNEKLF
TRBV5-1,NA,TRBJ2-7,ASSLFPGAVYYEQY
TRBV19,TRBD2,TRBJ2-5,ASSIRTSTQETQY
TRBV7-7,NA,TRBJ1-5,ASSLGQSRPQH
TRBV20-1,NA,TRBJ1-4,SAMVFEKLF
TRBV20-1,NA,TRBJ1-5,SARAPGGNQPQH
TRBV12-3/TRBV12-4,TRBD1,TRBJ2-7,ASSGTAFYEQY
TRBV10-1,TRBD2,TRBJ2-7,ASSESGRGELY
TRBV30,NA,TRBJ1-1,AWSVNSGGTEAF
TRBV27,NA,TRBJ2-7,ASRRGGPSYEQY
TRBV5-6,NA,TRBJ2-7,ASSLGRIHEQY
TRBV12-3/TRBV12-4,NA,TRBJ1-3,ASSLGQGNTIH
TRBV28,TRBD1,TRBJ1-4,ASSLYGTGQKKLF
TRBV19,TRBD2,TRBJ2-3,ASSIGLAGTHTQY
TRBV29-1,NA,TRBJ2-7,SVRARVYEQY
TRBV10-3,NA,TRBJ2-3,AIITGTSTDTQY
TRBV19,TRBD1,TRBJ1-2,ASSRKGGNYGYT
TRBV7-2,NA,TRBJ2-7,ASSFRGAVLEQY
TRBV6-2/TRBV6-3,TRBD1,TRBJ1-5,ASSYSPGTGSSPGNQPQH
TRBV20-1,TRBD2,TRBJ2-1,SARGLAGVPHNEQF
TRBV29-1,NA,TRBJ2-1,SVEASPRNEQF
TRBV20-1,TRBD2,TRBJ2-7,SARGGSGSSPYEQY
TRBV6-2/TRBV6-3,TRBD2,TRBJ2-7,ASSRGLAGGHEQY
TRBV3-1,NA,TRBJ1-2,ASSQATGPYGYT
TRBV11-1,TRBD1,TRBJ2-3,ASSLGTGVTVDTQY
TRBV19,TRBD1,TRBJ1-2,ASSIEGQGKGYGYT
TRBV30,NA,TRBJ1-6,AWRGGFYNSPLH
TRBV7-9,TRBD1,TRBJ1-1,ASSAPGQMNTEAF
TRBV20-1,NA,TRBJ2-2,SARGQGNTGELF
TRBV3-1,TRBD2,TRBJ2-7,ASSQGLLAGVSYEQY
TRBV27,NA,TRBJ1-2,ASSFEGNYGYT
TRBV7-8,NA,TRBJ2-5,ASSLWQGPGTQY
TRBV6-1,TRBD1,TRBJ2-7,AARDRAYEQY
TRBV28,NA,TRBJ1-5,ASTTGTLNQPQH
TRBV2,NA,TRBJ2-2,ASSGLGTGELF
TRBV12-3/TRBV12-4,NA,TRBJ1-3,ASSTGELLRGNTIY
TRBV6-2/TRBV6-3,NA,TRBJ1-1,ASSVPIFGTEAF
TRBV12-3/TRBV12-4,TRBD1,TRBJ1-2,ASSLTGGGQHGYT
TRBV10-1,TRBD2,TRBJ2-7,AGGAPGGSYEQY
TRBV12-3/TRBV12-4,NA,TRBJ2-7,ASTGNYEQY
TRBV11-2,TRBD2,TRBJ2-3,ASSPGLAGLDTQY
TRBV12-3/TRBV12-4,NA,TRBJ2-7,ASSLGSDLGQY
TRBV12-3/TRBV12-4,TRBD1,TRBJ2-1,ASSGTGQGAYNEQF
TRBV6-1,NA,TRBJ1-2,ASSEVAGGHYGYT
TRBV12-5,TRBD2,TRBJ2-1,ASGFKAPLAGGPNEQF
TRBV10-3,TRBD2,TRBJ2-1,AISSLAGGANEQF
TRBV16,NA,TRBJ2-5,ASSQKGQGPYQETQY
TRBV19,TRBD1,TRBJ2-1,ASALRDRGRPGEQF